This T cell receptor beta chain is drawn from a study of blood T cell repertoires in COVID-19. Profiled with immunoSEQ multiplex PCR; TCRdb holds only in-frame clones, not every one. The table includes under 300,000 clones, more than 75% detected once. The material sequenced was peripheral blood. The receptor was derived from a middle-aged woman who had recovered from COVID-19.

The CDR3 coding sequence is TGTGCCAGCGTGTTCCGGACGGGATGGGATACGCAGTATTTT. This codes for CASVFRTGWDTQYF. The chain carries TRBV7-8 and TRBJ2-3; D may be TRBD2 (5 bases). The CDR3 has 14 amino acids. V was trimmed by 8 bases and J by 6 bases, leaving 18 bases between them. The germline gives CDR1 SGHVS, CDR2 FQNEAQ.